This T cell receptor beta chain was sequenced in a study of blood T cell repertoires in COVID-19. Ages ranged from about 18 to 89 years, with residence in fewer than 25 US areas. Original data processing: By means of reference gene primer amplification, nucleated cell counts were estimated. Repertoires were generated with immunoSEQ multiplex PCR, while TCRdb's copy carries only in-frame clones and drops some. That table is the source of V, J and clone size, and D and trimming were worked out from the DNA. This table holds 250,000 to 350,000 clones, 88% found once. V lost 7 bases to trimming and J lost 0 bases, with 14 bases between them. The CDR3 sequence is 15 residues long. Germline assignment: CDR1 WNHNN and CDR2 SYGVQD (reference sequence).

The sequence derives from a woman aged 55-75 years in a cohort exposed to, infected with or recovered from COVID-19 (not recorded which). The chain links TRBV10-1 to TRBJ2-3, with D perhaps matching TRBD2 (6 bases). Sequencing used PBMCs or T cells enriched from blood (not recorded which). The CDR3 loop is CASKFFGGSTDTQYF. CDR3 nucleotide sequence: TGCGCCAGCAAGTTCTTTGGAGGGAGCACAGATACGCAGTATTTT.